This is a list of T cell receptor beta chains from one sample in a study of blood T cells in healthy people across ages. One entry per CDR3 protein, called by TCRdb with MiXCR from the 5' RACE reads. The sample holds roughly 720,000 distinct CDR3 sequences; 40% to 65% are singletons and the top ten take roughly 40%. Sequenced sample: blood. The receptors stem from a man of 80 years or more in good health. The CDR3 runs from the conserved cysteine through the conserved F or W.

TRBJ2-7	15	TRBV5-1	CASSGGTGTFHEQYF
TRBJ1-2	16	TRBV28	CASSSTGVRANYGYTF
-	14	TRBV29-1	CSVRQRLGTYEQYF
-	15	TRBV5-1	CASSSNVGRGYEQYF
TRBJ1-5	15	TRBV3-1	CASSQGSQGNQPQHF
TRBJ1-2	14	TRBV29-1	CSVGGTGGLYGYTF
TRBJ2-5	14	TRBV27	CASSVGLAGQRQYF
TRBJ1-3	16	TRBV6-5	CASRGTGRSSGNTIYF
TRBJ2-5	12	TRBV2	CAGRRGKETQYF
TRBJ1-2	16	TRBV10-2	CASGGGTATSNYGYTF
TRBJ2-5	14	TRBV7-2	CASSLRDYSNEQYF
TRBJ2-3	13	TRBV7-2	CASSPRQHRYAYF
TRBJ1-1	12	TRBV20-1	CSYRGLNTEAFF
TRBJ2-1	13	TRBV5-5	CASSWADGNEQFF
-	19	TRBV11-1	CASSFPGTGRTSGAYEQYF
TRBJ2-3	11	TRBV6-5	CASIRSGYAYF
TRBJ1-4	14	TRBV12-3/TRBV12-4	CASSTGVSNGKLFF
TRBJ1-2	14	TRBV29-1	CSVEVRAGGYGYTF
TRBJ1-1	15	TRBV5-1	CASSTRGLGNTEAFF
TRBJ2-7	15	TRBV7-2	CASSPRTGGPYEQYF
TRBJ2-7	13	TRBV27	CASSVRGQGKQYF
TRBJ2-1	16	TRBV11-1	CASSPWDTLNYNEQFF
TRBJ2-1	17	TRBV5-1	CASSLGTSGTFYNEQFF
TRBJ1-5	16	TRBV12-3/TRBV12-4	CASSLDVGGSNQPQHF
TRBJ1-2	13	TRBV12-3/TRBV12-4	CASSPTSNYGYTF
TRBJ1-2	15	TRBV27	CASSPSDRAPYGYTF
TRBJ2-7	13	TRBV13	CASSPQEDYEQYF
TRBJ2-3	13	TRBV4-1	CASSRFGGIMQYF
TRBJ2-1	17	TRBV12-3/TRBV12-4	CASNRWDPIMEFREQFF
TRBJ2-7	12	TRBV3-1	CASSQSGLGQYF
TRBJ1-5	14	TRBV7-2	CASSTGGSRQPQHF
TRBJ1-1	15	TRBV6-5	CASSYSRPTGTEAFF
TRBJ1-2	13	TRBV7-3	CASSAGPSYGYTF